Sequencing of this TCR beta chain was carried out in a study of cytomegalovirus exposure and HLA in healthy donors (TCRdb year 2017). Background for the entire study: In an earlier analysis of about 560 of the donors, roughly 300 Gb of sequence data and 90 million to 120 million unique TCR beta sequences from about 179 million T cells were reported. Using immunosequencing, the study profiled T cell repertoires from roughly 650 subjects and related those repertoires to cytomegalovirus serostatus. In a later genetic analysis, genome-wide SNP genotypes for about 55% of the 666 donors were used, and that subset was treated as a discovery cohort. An early release that covered roughly 600 HLA-typed donors contained approximately 320 gigabases of sequencing data and 80 million or so unique TCR sequences. Alongside the repertoire data, information on donor age, sex, ethnicity and CMV serostatus was compiled. The number of typed donors differed by locus: about 620-630 for A, B, C, DRB1 and DQB1; 522 for DQA1; 600 to 610 for DPA1; and some 430 for DPB1. Among the approximately 400 genotyped donors, around 81% belonged to the genetic ancestry cluster associated with self-reported Caucasian donors. Across under 500 genotyped donors of the cohort, an average of approximately 240,000 unique TCR beta nucleotide sequences per donor were sequenced, and roughly 20% of those sequences were non-productive. HLA typing covered class I and class II loci at four-digit resolution. The study aimed to test whether cataloging public T cell receptors could reveal signatures of past pathogen exposure. To study patterns of TCR occurrence, a later analysis re-analyzed previously published TCR beta repertoires from around 660 donors and added high-resolution HLA genotyping. Because of strong linkage in the cohort, roughly five DR-DQ haplotypes were treated as single units for association and clustering. To predict cytomegalovirus infection status, the study brought together high-throughput TCR immunosequencing, statistical association of individual TCRs with disease status, and machine learning. In the later analysis, no new phenotypic data were used to find candidate immune exposures; instead, reliance was placed on TCR beta sequences and their occurrence across donors. In an earlier analysis of over 550 of the donors, high-throughput TCR beta sequencing was used to judge whether each TCR beta V gene segment behaved as functional or pseudogenic. Every repertoire in the discovery cohort had been generated on one and the same sequencing platform. Along with the roughly 670-subject first cohort, a separate validation cohort of around 110 different subjects was used. What the study reported, not specific to this receptor: The 87-base-pair reads could not distinguish some IMGT-functional V segments, including TRBV6-2 and TRBV6-3, so those segments were excluded. The study gave a list of 150 to 200 TCR beta chains associated with cytomegalovirus. The only immune exposure information available for the cohort was CMV serostatus. A further reported finding was that TCR beta sequences accurately predicted the HLA-A and HLA-B alleles for most subjects in the first cohort. Most TCR sequences were observed very rarely across donors, whereas some public TCRs were present in many individuals. A cluster of highly shared sequence variants was judged likely to represent a technical artifact of the sequencing pipeline. Correlated functional status among segregating V segments might reflect linkage disequilibrium, but an unknown experimental factor could not be ruled out. When HLA alleles, especially DR and DQ, strongly co-occurred, attributing TCR associations to individual alleles was difficult. A later analysis reported that several top co-occurrence clusters appeared linked to parvovirus B19, influenza, CMV and Epstein-Barr virus. Specific HLA alleles were associated with some 15,000 TCR beta sequences at a false discovery rate of 0.05 in a later analysis. Broadly in line with IMGT annotations, most TCR beta V segments showed up in productive rearrangements about 87% or about 30% of the time in an earlier analysis of several hundred of the donors. Because some donors lacked HLA typing at each locus, the association tests relied only on the typed subset. In a later analysis, the rate of TCR association differed among HLA loci, with DRB1 alleles having the most associated TCRs and HLA-C alleles having the fewest. Roughly uniform sequencing depth across donors was assumed in presence/absence analyses, although this assumption may not hold. Cytomegalovirus status was reported to be diagnosed by the classifier with high specificity and sensitivity in both the original and validation cohorts. In a later analysis, most CMV-associated TCR beta chains were found to appear HLA-restricted, with HLA associations seemingly driven largely by CMV exposure. The earlier analysis of 587 of the donors excluded over 15 rarely observed V segments, including chromosome 9 orphons, because counts were too low. This cohort had only TCR beta chains sequenced, and the lack of alpha or paired-chain data limited which features could be detected. The authors suggested that the approach could potentially be generalized to other disease states and immunological phenotypes. A later genetic analysis associated a missense DCLRE1C variant with V-gene and J-gene trimming of TCR beta chains, and an independent cohort replicated the association. A few of the identified cytomegalovirus-associated TCR beta chains were confirmed in vitro to be specific for cytomegalovirus antigens. In a later analysis, HLA-associated TCR beta chains showed more clonal expansion and lower generation probabilities than non-associated chains that were equally common. In a later genetic analysis, fewer N-insertions in productive TCRs were reported among donors in an Asian-associated ancestry cluster than the roughly 670-donor mean.

Trimming accounts for 4 bases at V and 1 base at J, while the number of junction bases matched to no gene is 7. The CDR3 covers 18 residues, taking in both the cysteine and the phenylalanine. Left in the record is the CDR3 DNA by itself, 54 bases read in frame from the first base. CDR1 and CDR2 were assigned from the germline V gene (reference sequence) as SGHNT and YYREEE. Comments on this clone: Its cognate antigen has yet to be identified. No much larger clone is present one base from it, and per-base qualities are unavailable.

Receptors were amplified or captured by the immunoSEQ multiplex PCR assay. For the multiplex PCR, a mixture combining 60 forward primers for TCR Vbeta segments and 13 reverse primers for TCR Jbeta segments was used. The CDR3 region of rearranged TCR beta genes was amplified from genomic DNA with a multiplex PCR assay. Amplified TCR beta libraries were sequenced as 87-base-pair reads on the Illumina HiSeq System. In the authors' own workflow: A later analysis tallied roughly 76 million unique TCR beta chains across the 640 or so repertoires, and about 12 million of those chains were shared by two or more donors. To remove PCR and sequencing errors, raw reads were error-corrected and collapsed into unique sequences using a nearest-neighbor algorithm that merged closely related sequences. V, D and J gene segments were assigned by aligning CDR3 sequences to IMGT reference sequences. For a sequence to be retained, a match of at least six nucleotides was required to both a V gene segment and a J gene segment. Rearrangements were classified as productive when the CDR3 lacked stop codons and remained in frame with V and J, and all other rearrangements were classified as non-productive. CDR3 was defined by IMGT convention, running from the second conserved V-encoded cysteine to the conserved J-encoded phenylalanine. The earlier analysis of about 640 of the donors excluded any sequence lacking an unambiguous match to a single V gene segment. In an earlier analysis of a few hundred of the donors, V segments were called functional above 56.7% productive rearrangements and were called segregating when the between-donor standard deviation exceeded 5%. A statistical classification framework was built for diagnosing cytomegalovirus status from the catalog of TCR beta chain sequences. In a later analysis, V and J genes were assigned by comparing TCR nucleotide sequences against IMGT/GENE-DB human TR gene sequences. In a later analysis, CDR3 sequences and most-parsimonious VDJ recombination scenarios were assigned using the TCRdist pipeline. In a later analysis, each TCR beta chain was defined by its CDR3 amino acid sequence together with its V-gene family, and reads lacking a unique V-gene family were excluded. To address suspected cross-contamination and a sequencing artifact, a later analysis removed 450 to 700 highly shared, low-generation-probability nucleotide sequences. A later analysis calculated a clonal expansion index for each public chain from normalized within-repertoire ranks of inferred template counts. Generation probabilities in a later analysis came from a VDJ recombination model fitted to out-of-frame rearrangements, and those results were checked against IGoR. In a later analysis, TCR-TCR, TCR-HLA and TCR-CMV co-occurrence was scored with hypergeometric tests, and a repertoire-size bias correction was applied to TCR pairs. In a later analysis, false discovery rates were estimated by permuting HLA or CMV assignments 20 times. A later analysis grouped co-occurring TCRs with DBSCAN, adding TCRdist sequence similarity when clustering within HLA-allele-positive subsets. Repertoires with fewer than 30,000 or more than 120,000 public chains, plus five repertoires with anomalous nucleotide sharing, were excluded from co-occurrence clustering. TCRdb took this table from immuneACCESS and kept in-frame rearrangements with V and J called. Such tables lack part of the clones; where checked against another copy, unresolved V genes explain under half of the gap, and the rest is unexplained. V and J calls and clone size come straight from that table; D and trimming were deduced from the DNA. This sample is represented by around 90,000 clones; approximately 86% of them were singletons. Of the sample, roughly 9.2% is held by the ten largest clones.

The cohort consisted of approximately 690 healthy bone marrow donors. All cohort members were sampled while nominally healthy, although unrecorded immune exposures were likely present. The donor was CMV seropositive and was included in the group of some 290 seropositive cohort members. A peripheral blood sample was provided by each donor, and peripheral blood mononuclear cells were used for TCR beta sequencing. The Qiagen DNeasy Blood Extraction Kit was used to extract genomic DNA from the blood cell samples. The sequenced sample consisted of PBMCs. The receptor chain draws on TRBV5-4 and TRBJ2-6; TRBD1 lines up with 11 middle nucleotides. The TCR comes from a man in his thirties or forties in good health and CMV-seropositive. The DNA sequence follows: TGTGCCAGCAGCGGTCTGGACAGGGGGCTATCTGGGGCCAACGTCCTGACTTTC. Its translation is CASSGLDRGLSGANVLTF.